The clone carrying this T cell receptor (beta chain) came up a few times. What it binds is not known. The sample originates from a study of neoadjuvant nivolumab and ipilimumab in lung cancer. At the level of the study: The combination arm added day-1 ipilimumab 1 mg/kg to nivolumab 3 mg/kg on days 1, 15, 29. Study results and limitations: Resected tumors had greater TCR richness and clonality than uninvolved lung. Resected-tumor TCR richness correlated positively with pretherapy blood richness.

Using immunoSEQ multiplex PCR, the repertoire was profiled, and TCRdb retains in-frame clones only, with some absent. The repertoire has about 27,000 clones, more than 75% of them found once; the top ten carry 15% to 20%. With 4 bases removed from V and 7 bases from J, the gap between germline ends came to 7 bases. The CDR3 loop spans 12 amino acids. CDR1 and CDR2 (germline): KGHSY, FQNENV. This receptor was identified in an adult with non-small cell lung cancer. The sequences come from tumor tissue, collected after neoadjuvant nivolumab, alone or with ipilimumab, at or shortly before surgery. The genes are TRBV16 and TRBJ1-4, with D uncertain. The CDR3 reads CASSPRGEKLFF. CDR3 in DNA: TGTGCCAGCAGCCCACGGGGTGAAAAACTGTTTTTT. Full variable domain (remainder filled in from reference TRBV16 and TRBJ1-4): GEEVAQTPKHLVRGEGQKAKLYCAPIKGHSYVFWYQQVLKNEFKFLISFQNENVFDETGMPKERFSAKCLPNSPCSLEIQATKLEDSAVYFCASSPRGEKLFFGSGTQLSVL.